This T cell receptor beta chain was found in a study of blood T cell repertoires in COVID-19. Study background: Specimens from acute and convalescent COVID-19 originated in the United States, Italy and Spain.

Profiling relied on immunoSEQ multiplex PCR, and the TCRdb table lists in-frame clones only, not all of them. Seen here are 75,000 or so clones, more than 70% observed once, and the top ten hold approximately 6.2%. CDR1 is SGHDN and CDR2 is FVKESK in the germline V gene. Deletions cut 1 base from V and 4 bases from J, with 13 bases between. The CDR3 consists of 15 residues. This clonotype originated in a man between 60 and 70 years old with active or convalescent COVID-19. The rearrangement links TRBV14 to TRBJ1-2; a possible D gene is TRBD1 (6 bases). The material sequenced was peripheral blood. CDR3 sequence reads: CASSQVGGVPYGYTF. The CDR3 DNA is TGTGCCAGCAGCCAAGTTGGGGGCGTTCCCTATGGCTACACCTTC. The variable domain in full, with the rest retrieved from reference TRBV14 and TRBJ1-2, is EAGVTQFPSHSVIEKGQTVTLRCDPISGHDNLYWYRRVMGKEIKFLLHFVKESKQDESGMPNNRFLAERTGGTYSTLKVQPAELEDSGVYFCASSQVGGVPYGYTFGSGTRLTVV.